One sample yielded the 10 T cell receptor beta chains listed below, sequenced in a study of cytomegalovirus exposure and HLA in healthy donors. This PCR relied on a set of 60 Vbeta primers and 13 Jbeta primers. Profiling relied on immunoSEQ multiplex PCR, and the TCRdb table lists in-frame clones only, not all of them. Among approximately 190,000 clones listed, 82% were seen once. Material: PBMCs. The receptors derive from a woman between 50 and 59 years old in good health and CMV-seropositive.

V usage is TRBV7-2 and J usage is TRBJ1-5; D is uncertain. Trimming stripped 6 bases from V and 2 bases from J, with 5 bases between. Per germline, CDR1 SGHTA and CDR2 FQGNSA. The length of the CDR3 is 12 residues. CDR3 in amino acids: CASRQGNQPQHF. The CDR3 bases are TGTGCCAGCAGGCAGGGCAATCAGCCCCAGCATTTT.

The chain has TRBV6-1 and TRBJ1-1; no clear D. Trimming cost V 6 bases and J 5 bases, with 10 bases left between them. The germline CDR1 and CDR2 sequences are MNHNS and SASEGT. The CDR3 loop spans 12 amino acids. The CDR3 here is CASRLGVTEAFF. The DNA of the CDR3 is TGTGCCAGCAGGCTAGGAGTTACTGAAGCTTTCTTT.

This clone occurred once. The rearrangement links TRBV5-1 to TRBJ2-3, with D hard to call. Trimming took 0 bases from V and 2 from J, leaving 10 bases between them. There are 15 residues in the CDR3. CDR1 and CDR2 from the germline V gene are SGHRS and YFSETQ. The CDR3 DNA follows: TGCGCCAGCAGCTTGGACAGCACTTTCACAGATACGCAGTATTTT. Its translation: CASSLDSTFTDTQYF. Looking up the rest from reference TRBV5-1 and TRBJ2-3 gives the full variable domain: KAGVTQTPRYLIKTRGQQVTLSCSPISGHRSVSWYQQTPGQGLQFLFEYFSETQRNKGNFPGRFSGRQFSNSRSEMNVSTLELGDSALYLCASSLDSTFTDTQYFGPGTRLTVL.

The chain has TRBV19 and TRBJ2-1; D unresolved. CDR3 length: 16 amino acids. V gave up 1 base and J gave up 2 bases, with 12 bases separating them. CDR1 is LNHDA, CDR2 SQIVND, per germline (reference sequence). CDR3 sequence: CASSIGHHRPYNEQFF. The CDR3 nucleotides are TGTGCCAGTAGTATAGGACACCATAGGCCCTACAATGAGCAGTTCTTC.

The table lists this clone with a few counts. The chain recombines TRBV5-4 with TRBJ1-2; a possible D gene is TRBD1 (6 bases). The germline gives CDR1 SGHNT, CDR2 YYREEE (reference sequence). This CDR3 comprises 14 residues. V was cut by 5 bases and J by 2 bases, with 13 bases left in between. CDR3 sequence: CASRAYTGNYGYTF. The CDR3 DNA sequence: TGTGCCAGCAGAGCGTACACAGGGAACTATGGCTACACCTTC.

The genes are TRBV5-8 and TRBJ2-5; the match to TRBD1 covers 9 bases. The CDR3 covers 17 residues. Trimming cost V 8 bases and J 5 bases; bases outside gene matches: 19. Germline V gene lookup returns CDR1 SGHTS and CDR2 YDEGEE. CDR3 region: CASLLKRTGALRETQYF. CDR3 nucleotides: TGTGCCAGTCTACTCAAACGGACAGGGGCGCTACGGGAGACCCAGTACTTC.

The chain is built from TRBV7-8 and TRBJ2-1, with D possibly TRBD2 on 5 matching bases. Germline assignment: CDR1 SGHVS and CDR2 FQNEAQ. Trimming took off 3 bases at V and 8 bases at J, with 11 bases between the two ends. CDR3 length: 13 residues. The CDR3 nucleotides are TGTGCCAGCAGCTTTAGAGGGAGTTATGAGCAGTTCTTC. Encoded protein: CASSFRGSYEQFF.

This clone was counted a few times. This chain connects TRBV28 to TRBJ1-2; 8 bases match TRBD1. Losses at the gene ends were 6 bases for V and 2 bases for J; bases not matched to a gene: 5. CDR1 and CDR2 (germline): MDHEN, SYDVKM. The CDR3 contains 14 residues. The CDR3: CASSLAGGNYGYTF. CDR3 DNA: TGTGCCAGCAGCCTAGCAGGGGGCAACTATGGCTACACCTTC.

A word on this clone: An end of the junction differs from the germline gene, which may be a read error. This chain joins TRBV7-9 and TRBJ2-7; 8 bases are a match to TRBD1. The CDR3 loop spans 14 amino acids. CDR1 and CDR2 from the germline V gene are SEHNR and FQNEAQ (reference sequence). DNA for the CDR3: TGTTCCAGCAGCACAGACAGGGGACGGGACGAGCAGTACTTC. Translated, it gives CSSSTDRGRDEQYF.

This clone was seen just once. CDR3 loop: CASSDSPVDGIRYGYTF. The DNA for the CDR3 is TGTGCCAGCAGTGATTCCCCTGTCGACGGGATCCGATATGGCTACACCTTC. The chain links TRBV6-1 to TRBJ1-2; D remains unclear. The germline V gene encodes CDR1 MNHNS and CDR2 SASEGT. V gave up 3 bases and J gave up 5 bases, with 22 bases separating them. The CDR3 spans 17 residues.